This TCR beta chain was profiled in a study of identical twins. General study points: Excess sharing by twins proved weaker in beta out-of-frame sequences.

A universal primer site was added by template switching, and unique molecular identifiers were carried by the cDNA. TCRdb passed the 5' RACE reads through MiXCR, listing each CDR3 protein once. The table lists hundreds of thousands of distinct CDR3 sequences, 6% to 8% of them singletons, with about 5.6% in the top ten. In its sample, this clonotype was seen many times. Its antigen is currently unknown. J gave up 0 bases and V 4 bases, and 5 bases lay outside the gene matches. CDR1 SQVTM and CDR2 ANQGSEA come from the germline V gene. The CDR3 length is 14 residues. The same sample was also used in a study of yellow fever vaccine responses in identical twins.

The sequence derives from a woman under 30 in good health. Sequencing was performed on CD8+ T cells sorted from blood. The rearrangement links TRBV29-1 to TRBJ1-2; the match to TRBD1 covers 7 bases. The CDR3: CSVVGTDTNYGYTF. In DNA form, the CDR3 reads TGCAGCGTTGTTGGGACAGATACTAACTATGGCTACACCTTC. The full variable domain, in which reference TRBV29-1 and TRBJ1-2 provide the parts outside the CDR3, is SAVISQKPSRDICQRGTSLTIQCQVDSQVTMMFWYRQQPGQSLTLIATANQGSEATYESGFVIDKFPISRPNLTFSTLTVSNMSPEDSSIYLCSVVGTDTNYGYTFGSGTRLTVV.